This T cell receptor (beta chain) was sequenced for a study of cytomegalovirus exposure and HLA in healthy donors. Whole-study context: An early data release held some 85 million unique TCRs from HLA-typed donors.

The PCR had 60 Vbeta and 13 Jbeta primers. TCRdb's copy holds only in-frame clones and misses some; the assay was immunoSEQ multiplex PCR. This repertoire shows about 160,000 clones, around 80% found once; its top ten account for approximately 0.78%. Overall study results and limits: It emerged from a later analysis that several of the most significant clusters appeared to be linked to common viral pathogens. A link between a missense DCLRE1C variant and TCR beta V- and J-gene trimming emerged from a later analysis.

The table lists this clone with a few counts. The target antigen is unknown. As for the donors, each was a healthy bone marrow donor. Trimming at V came to 5 bases and at J to 5 bases, leaving 10 bases not matched to a gene. The germline V gene encodes CDR1 SEHNR and CDR2 FQNEAQ (reference sequence). The CDR3 has 15 residues. The sequenced sample consisted of PBMCs. This chain connects TRBV7-9 to TRBJ1-1; 8 bases map to TRBD1. The TCR sequence derives from a woman in her late teens or twenties in good health and CMV-seronegative. CDR3 sequence reads: CASSPNGQGRTEAFF. The CDR3 DNA follows: TGTGCCAGCAGCCCAAACGGACAGGGAAGGACTGAAGCTTTCTTT.